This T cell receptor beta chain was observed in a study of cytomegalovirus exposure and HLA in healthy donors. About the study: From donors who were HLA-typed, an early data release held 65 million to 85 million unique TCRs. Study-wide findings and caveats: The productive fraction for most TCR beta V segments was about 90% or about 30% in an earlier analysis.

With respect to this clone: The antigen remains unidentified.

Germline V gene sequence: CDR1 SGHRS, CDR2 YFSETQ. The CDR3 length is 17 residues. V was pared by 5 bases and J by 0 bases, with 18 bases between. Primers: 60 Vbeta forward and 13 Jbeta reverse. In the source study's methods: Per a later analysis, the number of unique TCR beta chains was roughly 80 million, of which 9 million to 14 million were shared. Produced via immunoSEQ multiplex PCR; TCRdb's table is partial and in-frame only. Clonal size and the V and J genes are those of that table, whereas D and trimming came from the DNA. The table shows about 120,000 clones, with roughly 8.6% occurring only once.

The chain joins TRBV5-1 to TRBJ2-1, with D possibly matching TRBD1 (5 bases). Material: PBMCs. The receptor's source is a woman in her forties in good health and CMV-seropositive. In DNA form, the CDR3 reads TGCGCCAGCAGTCCCGAACAGGCCCCTTCCTCCTACAATGAGCAGTTCTTC. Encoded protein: CASSPEQAPSSYNEQFF.